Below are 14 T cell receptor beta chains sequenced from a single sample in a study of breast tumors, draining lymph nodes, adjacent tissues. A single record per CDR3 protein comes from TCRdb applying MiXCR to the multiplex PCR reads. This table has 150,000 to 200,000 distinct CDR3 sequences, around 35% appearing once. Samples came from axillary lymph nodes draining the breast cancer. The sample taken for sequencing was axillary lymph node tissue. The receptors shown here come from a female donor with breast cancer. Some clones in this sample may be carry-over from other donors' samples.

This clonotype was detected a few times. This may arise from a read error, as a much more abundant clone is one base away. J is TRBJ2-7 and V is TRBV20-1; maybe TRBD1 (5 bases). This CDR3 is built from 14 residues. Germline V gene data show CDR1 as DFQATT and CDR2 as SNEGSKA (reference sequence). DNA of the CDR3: TGCAGTGCTAGTAAGGGGTGGGGCTCCTCCGAGCAGTACTTC. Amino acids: CSASKGWGSSEQYF.

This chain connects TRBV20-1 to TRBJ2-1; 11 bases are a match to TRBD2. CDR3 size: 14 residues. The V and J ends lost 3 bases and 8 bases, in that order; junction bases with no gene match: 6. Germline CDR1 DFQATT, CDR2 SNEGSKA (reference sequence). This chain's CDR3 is CSASLTSGIYEQFF. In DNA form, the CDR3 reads TGCAGTGCTAGCCTGACTAGCGGGATTTATGAGCAGTTCTTC.

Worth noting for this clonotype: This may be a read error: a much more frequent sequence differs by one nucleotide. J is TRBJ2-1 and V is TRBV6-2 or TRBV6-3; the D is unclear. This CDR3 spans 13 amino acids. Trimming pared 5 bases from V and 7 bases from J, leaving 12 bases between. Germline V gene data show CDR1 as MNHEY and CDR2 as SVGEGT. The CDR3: CASSHAPLNEQFF. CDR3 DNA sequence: TGTGCCAGCAGTCACGCCCCCTTAAATGAGCAGTTCTTC.

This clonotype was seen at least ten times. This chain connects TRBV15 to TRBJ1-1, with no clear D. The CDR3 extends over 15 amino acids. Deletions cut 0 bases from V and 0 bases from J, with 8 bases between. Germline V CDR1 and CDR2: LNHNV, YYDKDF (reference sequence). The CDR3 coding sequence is TGTGCCACCAGCAGAGATAGGTCTTTGAACACTGAAGCTTTCTTT. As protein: CATSRDRSLNTEAFF.

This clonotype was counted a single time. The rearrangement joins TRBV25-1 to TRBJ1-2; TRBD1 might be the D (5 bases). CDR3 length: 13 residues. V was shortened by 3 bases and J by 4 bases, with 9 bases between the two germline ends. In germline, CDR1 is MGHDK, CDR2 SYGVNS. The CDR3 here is CASSDRDFYGYTF. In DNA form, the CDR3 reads TGTGCCAGCAGTGACAGGGACTTCTATGGCTACACCTTC.

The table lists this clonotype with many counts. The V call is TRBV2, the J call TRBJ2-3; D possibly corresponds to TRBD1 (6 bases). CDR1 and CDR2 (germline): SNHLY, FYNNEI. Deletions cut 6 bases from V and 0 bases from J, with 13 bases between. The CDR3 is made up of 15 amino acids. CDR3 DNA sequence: TGTGCCAGCAGGGTACAGGGAGCGAGCACAGATACGCAGTATTTT. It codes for CASRVQGASTDTQYF. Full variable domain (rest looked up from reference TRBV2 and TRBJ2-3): EPEVTQTPSHQVTQMGQEVILRCVPISNHLYFYWYRQILGQKVEFLVSFYNNEISEKSEIFDDQFSVERPDGSNFTLKIRSTKLEDSAMYFCASRVQGASTDTQYFGPGTRLTVL.

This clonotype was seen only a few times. CDR3 in DNA: TGTGCCAGCAGCGAGCGGGCTTCGGCTGAAGCTTTCTTT. It encodes CASSERASAEAFF. This chain uses TRBV9 with TRBJ1-1, with D unresolved. Germline-derived CDR1 and CDR2 are SGDLS and YYNGEE. V was shortened by 3 bases and J by 6 bases, with 12 bases between the two germline ends. There are 13 residues in the CDR3.

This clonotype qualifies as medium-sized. The CDR3 loop is CATSDFLGRVETQYF. The CDR3 coding sequence is TGTGCCACCAGTGATTTCCTCGGTAGGGTAGAGACCCAGTACTTC. The genes are TRBV24-1 and TRBJ2-5; D is ambiguous. V was pared by 1 base and J by 4 bases, with 12 bases between. The V gene's germline CDR1 is KGHDR and CDR2 SFDVKD. The length of the CDR3 is 15 residues.

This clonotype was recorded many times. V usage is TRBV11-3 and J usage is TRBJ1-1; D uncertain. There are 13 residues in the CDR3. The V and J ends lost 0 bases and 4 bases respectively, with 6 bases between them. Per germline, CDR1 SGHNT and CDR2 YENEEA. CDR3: CASSLEVGTEAFF. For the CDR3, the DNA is TGTGCCAGCAGCTTAGAGGTGGGCACTGAAGCTTTCTTT.

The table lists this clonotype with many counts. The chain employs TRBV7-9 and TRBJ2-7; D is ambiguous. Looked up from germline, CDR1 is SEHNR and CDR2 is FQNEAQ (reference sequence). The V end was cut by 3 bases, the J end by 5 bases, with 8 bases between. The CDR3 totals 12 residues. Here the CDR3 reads CASSFSLDEQYF. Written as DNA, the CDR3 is TGTGCCAGCAGCTTTAGCCTAGACGAGCAGTACTTC.

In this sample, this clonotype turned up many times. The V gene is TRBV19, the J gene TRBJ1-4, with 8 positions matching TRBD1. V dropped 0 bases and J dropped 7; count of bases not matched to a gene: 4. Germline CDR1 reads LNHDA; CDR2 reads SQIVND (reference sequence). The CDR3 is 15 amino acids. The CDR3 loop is CASSIDGRGPEKLFF. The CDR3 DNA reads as TGTGCCAGTAGTATAGATGGCAGGGGGCCTGAAAAACTGTTTTTT.

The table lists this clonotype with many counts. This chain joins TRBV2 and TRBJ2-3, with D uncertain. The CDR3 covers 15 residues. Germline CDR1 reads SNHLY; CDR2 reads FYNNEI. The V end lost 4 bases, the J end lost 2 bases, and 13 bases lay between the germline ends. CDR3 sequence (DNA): TGTGCCAGCAGTGGTACGGGCAGTTCCACAGATACGCAGTATTTT. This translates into CASSGTGSSTDTQYF. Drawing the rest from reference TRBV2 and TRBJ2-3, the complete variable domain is EPEVTQTPSHQVTQMGQEVILRCVPISNHLYFYWYRQILGQKVEFLVSFYNNEISEKSEIFDDQFSVERPDGSNFTLKIRSTKLEDSAMYFCASSGTGSSTDTQYFGPGTRLTVL.

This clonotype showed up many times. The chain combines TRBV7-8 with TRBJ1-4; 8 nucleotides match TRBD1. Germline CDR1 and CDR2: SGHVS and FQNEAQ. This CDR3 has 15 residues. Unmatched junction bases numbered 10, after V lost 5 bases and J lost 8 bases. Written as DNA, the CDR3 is TGTGCCAGCAGCCCAACCGGGACAGGTCGCGAAAAACTGTTTTTT. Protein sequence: CASSPTGTGREKLFF.

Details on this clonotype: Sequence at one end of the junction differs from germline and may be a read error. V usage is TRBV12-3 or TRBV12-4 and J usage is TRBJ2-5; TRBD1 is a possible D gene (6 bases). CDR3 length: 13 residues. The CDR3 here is CASNEGVQGTQYF. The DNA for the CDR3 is TGTGCCAGCAATGAGGGGGTTCAAGGGACCCAGTACTTC.